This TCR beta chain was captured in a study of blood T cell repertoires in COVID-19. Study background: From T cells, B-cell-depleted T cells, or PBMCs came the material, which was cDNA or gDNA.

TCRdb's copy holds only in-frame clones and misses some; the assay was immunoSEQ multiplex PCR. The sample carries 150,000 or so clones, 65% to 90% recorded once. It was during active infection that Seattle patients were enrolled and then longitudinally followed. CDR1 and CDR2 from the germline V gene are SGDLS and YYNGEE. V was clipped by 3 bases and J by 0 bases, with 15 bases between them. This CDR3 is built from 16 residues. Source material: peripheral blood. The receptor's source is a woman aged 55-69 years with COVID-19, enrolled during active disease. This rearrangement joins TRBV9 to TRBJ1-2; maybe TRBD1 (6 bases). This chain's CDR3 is CASSEGGQRANYGYTF. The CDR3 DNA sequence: TGTGCCAGCAGCGAAGGGGGTCAGAGAGCTAACTATGGCTACACCTTC.